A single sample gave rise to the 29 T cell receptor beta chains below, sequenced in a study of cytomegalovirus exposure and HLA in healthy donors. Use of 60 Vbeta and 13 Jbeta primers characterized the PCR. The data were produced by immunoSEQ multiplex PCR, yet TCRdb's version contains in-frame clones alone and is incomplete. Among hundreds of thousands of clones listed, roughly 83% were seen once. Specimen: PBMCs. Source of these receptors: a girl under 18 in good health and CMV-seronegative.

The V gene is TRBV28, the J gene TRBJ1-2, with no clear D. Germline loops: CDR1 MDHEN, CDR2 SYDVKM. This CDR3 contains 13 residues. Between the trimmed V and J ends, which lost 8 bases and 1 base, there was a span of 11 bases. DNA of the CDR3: TGTGCCAGCCGTACACCCAATAACTATGGCTACACCTTC. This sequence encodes CASRTPNNYGYTF.

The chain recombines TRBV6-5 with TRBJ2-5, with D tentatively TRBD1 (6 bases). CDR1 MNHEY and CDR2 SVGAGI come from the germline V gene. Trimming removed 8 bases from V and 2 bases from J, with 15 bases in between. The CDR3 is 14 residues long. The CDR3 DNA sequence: TGTGCCAGCGGCTCCCCAGGGGAGCAAGAGACCCAGTACTTC. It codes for CASGSPGEQETQYF.

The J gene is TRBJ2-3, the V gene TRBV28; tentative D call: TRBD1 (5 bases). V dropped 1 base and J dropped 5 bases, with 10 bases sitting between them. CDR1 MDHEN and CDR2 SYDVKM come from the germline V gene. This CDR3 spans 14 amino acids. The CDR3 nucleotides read TGTGCCAGCAGTTTATCTCAGGGAATAGATACGCAGTATTTT. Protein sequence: CASSLSQGIDTQYF.

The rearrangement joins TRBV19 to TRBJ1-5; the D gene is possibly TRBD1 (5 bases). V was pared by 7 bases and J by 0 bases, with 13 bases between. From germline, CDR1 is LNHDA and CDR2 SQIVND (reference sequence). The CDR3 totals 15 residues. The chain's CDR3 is CASTWGPDSNQPQHF. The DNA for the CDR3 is TGTGCCAGTACCTGGGGCCCTGATAGCAATCAGCCCCAGCATTTT.

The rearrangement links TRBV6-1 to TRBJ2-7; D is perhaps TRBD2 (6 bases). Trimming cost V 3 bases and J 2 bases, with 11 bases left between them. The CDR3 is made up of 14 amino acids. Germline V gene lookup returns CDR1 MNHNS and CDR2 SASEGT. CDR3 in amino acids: CASSEPGLAYEQYF. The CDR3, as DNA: TGTGCCAGCAGTGAGCCGGGACTGGCCTACGAGCAGTACTTC.

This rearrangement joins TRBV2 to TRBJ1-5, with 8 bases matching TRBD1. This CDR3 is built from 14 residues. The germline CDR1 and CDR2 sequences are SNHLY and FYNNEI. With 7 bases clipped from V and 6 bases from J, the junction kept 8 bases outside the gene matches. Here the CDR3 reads CASTIDRGAQPQHF. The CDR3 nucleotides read TGTGCCAGCACCATCGACAGGGGAGCTCAGCCCCAGCATTTT.

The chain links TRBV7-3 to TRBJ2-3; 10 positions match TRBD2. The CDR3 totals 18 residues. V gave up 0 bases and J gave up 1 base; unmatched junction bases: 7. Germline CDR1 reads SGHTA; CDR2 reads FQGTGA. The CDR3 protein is CASSLTAASGGGTDTQYF. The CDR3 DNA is TGTGCCAGCAGCTTAACGGCCGCTAGCGGGGGTGGCACAGATACGCAGTATTTT.

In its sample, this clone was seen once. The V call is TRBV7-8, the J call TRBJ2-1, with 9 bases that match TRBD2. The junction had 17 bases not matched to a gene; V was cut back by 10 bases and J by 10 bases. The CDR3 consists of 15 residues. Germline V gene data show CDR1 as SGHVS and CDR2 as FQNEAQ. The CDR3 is CATEGGRGGLKEQFF. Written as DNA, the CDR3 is TGTGCCACCGAAGGCGGGCGGGGGGGCCTAAAAGAGCAGTTCTTC.

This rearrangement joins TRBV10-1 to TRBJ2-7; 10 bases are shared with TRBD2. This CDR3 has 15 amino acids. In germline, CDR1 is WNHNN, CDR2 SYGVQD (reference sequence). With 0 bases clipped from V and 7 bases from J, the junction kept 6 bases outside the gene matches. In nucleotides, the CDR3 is TGCGCCAGCAGTGAGTCACTACTAGCGGGAAGAGAGCAGTACTTC. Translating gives CASSESLLAGREQYF.

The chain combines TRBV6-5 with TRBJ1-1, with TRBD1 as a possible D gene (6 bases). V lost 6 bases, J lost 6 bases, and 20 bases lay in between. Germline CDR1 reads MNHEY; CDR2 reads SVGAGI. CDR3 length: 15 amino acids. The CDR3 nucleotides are TGTGCCAGCAGCCTCGAAATACAGGGTGGTGCTGAAGCTTTCTTT. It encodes CASSLEIQGGAEAFF.

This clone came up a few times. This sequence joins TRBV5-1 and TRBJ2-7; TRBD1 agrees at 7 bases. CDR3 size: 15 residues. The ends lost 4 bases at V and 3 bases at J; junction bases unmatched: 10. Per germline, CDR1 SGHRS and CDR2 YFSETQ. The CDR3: CASSPTTGKNYEQYF. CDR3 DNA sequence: TGCGCCAGCAGCCCTACGACAGGGAAGAACTACGAGCAGTACTTC.

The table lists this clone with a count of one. The CDR3 region has the DNA TGTGCCAGCAGTTTCTCCGGGAGCTCCTACAATGAGCAGTTCTTC. This codes for CASSFSGSSYNEQFF. The rearrangement links TRBV27 to TRBJ2-1, with a weak D call TRBD2 (6 bases). CDR3 size: 15 residues. V lost 3 bases to trimming and J lost 0 bases, with 9 bases between them. In germline, CDR1 is MNHEY, CDR2 SMNVEV (reference sequence).

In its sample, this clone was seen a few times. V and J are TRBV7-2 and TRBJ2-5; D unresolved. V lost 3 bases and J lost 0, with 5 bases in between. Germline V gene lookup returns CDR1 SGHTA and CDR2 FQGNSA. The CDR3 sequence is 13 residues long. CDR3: CASSFQYQETQYF. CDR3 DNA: TGTGCCAGCAGCTTCCAGTACCAAGAGACCCAGTACTTC.

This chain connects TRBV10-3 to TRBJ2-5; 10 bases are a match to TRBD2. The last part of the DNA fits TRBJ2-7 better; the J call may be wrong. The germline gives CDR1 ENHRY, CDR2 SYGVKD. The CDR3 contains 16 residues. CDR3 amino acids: CAISDGLAGDKYEQYF. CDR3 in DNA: TGTGCCATCAGTGATGGGCTAGCGGGAGATAAGTACGAGCAGTACTTC.

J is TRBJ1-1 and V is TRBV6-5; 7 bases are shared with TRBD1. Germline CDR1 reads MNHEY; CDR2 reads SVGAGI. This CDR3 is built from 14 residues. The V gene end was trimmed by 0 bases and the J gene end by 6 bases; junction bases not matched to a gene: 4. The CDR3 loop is CASSYSGTVSEAFF. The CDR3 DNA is TGTGCCAGCAGTTACTCCGGGACAGTTTCTGAAGCTTTCTTT.

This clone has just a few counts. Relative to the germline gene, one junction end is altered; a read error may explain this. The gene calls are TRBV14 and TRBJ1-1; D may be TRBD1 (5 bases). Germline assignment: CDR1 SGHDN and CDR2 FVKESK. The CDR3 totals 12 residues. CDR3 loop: CASSRGPTEAFF. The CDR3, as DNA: TGTGCCAGTAGCCGGGGCCCCACTGAAGCTTTCTTT. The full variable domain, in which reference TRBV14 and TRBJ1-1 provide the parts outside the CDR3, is EAGVTQFPSHSVIEKGQTVTLRCDPISGHDNLYWYRRVMGKEIKFLLHFVKESKQDESGMPNNRFLAERTGGTYSTLKVQPAELEDSGVYFCASSRGPTEAFFGQGTRLTVV.

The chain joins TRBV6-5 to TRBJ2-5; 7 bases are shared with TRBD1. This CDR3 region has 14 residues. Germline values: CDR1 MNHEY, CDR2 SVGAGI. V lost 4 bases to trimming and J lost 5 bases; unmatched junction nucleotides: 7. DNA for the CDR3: TGTGCCAGCAGTTCTTTGACAGGGCGGGAGACCCAGTACTTC. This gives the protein CASSSLTGRETQYF.

The CDR3 here is CASSLLRQGKETQYF. The CDR3 coding sequence is TGTGCCAGCAGTTTACTACGACAGGGGAAAGAGACCCAGTACTTC. The chain employs TRBV28 and TRBJ2-5; 8 nucleotides align to TRBD1. Germline loops: CDR1 MDHEN, CDR2 SYDVKM. This CDR3 is 15 amino acids long. After removal of 2 bases from V and 3 bases from J, the junction contained 5 bases not matched to a gene.

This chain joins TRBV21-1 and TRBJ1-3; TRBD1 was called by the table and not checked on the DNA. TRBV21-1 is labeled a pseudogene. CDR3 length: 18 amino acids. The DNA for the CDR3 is TGTGCCAGCAGCAATTTAAGGGGGCCCCTTCGGAAGGGAAACACCATATATTTT. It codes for CASSNLRGPLRKGNTIYF.

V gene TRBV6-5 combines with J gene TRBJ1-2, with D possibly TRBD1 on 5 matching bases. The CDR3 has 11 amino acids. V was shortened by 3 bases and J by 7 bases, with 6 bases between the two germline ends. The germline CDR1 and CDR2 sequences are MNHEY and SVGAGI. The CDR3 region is CASSYQGGYTF. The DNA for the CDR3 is TGTGCCAGCAGTTATCAGGGTGGCTACACCTTC.

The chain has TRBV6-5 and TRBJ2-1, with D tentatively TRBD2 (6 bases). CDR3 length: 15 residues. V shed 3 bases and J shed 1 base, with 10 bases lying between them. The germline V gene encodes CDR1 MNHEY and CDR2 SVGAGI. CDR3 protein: CASSYSGESYNEQFF. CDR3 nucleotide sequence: TGTGCCAGCAGTTATTCGGGGGAGTCCTACAATGAGCAGTTCTTC.

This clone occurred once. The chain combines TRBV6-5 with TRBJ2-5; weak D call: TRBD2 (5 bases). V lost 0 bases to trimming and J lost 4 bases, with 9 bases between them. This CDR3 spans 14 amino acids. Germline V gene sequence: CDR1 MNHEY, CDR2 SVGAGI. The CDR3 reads CASSYSPRGETQYF. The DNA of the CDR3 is TGTGCCAGCAGTTACTCGCCTCGGGGAGAGACCCAGTACTTC.

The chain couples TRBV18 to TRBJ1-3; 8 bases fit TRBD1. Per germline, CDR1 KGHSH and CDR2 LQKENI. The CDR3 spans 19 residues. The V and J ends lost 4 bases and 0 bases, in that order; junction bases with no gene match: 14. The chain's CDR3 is CASSQLGTGPGSSGNTIYF. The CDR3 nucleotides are TGTGCCAGCTCACAACTCGGGACAGGTCCTGGAAGCTCTGGAAACACCATATATTTT.

The CDR3 reads CASSLSLSETQYF. The CDR3 nucleotides read TGTGCCAGCAGCTTAAGTTTGAGCGAGACCCAGTACTTC. The chain carries TRBV7-3 and TRBJ2-5; unclear D gene. V gave up 1 base and J gave up 5 bases, with 8 bases separating them. Germline V CDR1 and CDR2: SGHTA, FQGTGA. The CDR3 has 13 amino acids.

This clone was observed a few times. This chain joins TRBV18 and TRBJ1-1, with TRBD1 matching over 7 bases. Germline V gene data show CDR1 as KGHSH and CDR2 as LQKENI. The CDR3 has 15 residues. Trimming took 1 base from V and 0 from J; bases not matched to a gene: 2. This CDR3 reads CASSPRGTVNTEAFF. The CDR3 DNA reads TGTGCCAGCTCACCACGAGGGACAGTGAACACTGAAGCTTTCTTT.

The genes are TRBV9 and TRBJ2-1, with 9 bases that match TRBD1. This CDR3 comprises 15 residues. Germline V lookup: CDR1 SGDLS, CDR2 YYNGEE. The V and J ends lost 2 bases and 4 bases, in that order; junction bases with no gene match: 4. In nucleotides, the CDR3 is TGTGCCAGCAGCGTGGGGGACAGGGAGTACAATGAGCAGTTCTTC. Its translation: CASSVGDREYNEQFF.

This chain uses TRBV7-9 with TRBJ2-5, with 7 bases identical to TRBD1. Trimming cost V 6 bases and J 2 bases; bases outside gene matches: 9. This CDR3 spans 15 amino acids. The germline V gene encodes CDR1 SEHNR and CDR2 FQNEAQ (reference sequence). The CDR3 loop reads CASRKTGRLQETQYF. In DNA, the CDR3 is TGTGCCAGCAGGAAGACAGGGAGACTGCAAGAGACCCAGTACTTC.

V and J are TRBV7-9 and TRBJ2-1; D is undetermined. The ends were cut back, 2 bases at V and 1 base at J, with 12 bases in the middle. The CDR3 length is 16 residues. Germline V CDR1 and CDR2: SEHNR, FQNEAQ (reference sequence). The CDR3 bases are TGTGCCAGCAGCTTAAGTGTGAGGTCTTCCTACAATGAGCAGTTCTTC. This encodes CASSLSVRSSYNEQFF.

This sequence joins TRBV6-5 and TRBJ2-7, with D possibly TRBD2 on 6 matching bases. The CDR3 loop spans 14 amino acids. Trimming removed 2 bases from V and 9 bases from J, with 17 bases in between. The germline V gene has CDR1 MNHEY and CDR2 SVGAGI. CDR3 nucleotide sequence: TGTGCCAGCAGTTACGATGCGACTAGTGTCGCGCAGTACTTC. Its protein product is CASSYDATSVAQYF.